These 16 T cell receptor beta chains were sequenced from one sample in a study of T cells in localized non-small cell lung cancer. Assay used: immunoSEQ multiplex PCR; TCRdb lists only in-frame clones, some missing. The sample lists around 4,000 clones, 20% to 25% occurring once. The sequenced sample was lung tumor tissue, obtained before any cancer treatment. Source of these receptors: a female donor over 55 with stage I lung adenocarcinoma.

The DNA of the CDR3 is TGTGCCAGTAGTACAAGAGTGGGATTTGGAAACTACGAGCAGTACTTC. It encodes CASSTRVGFGNYEQYF. This chain links TRBV19 with TRBJ2-7, with D unclear. The V and J ends lost 4 bases and 3 bases respectively, with 19 bases between them. Germline values: CDR1 LNHDA, CDR2 SQIVND (reference sequence). There are 16 residues in the CDR3.

The J gene is TRBJ1-1, the V gene TRBV16, with no clear D. Trimming removed 2 bases from V and 1 base from J, with 11 bases in between. Germline V CDR1 and CDR2: KGHSY, FQNENV. CDR3 size: 15 residues. The DNA of the CDR3 is TGTGCCAGCAGCCAACAGCCACTCTCGAACACTGAAGCTTTCTTT. Amino acid sequence: CASSQQPLSNTEAFF.

Sample share makes this clone medium-sized. The chain recombines TRBV11-3 with TRBJ2-2, with TRBD1 matching 9 bases. The junction had 6 bases not matched to a gene; V was cut back by 3 bases and J by 7 bases. The CDR3 sequence is 15 residues long. Germline loops: CDR1 SGHNT, CDR2 YENEEA. CDR3 DNA: TGTGCCAGCAGCTTTCCCGGGACAGGGAACGGGGAGCTGTTTTTT. The encoded protein is CASSFPGTGNGELFF.

V gene TRBV4-1 combines with J gene TRBJ1-5; a possible D gene is TRBD1 (5 bases). Germline CDR1 is MGHRA and CDR2 is YSYEKL. The CDR3 spans 15 residues. V was pared by 4 bases and J by 0 bases, with 10 bases between. The CDR3 nucleotides read TGCGCCAGCAGCCTCTGGGGGGATAGCAATCAGCCCCAGCATTTT. It yields the protein CASSLWGDSNQPQHF.

This clone has a handful of counts. CDR3 coding DNA: TGTGCCAGCAGCTTAGGGGCCAGGAACTATTACAATGAGCAGTTCTTC. Translating it yields CASSLGARNYYNEQFF. V and J are TRBV11-3 and TRBJ2-1; D uncertain. The CDR3 length is 16 residues. In germline, CDR1 is SGHNT, CDR2 YENEEA. V lost 1 base and J lost 4, with 14 bases in between.

The chain combines TRBV6-8 with TRBJ2-5; TRBD1 matches at 7 bases. The CDR3 has 16 residues. Germline-derived CDR1 and CDR2 are MNHGY and SAAAGT. V was clipped by 4 bases and J by 0 bases; unmatched bases: 8. CDR3 coding DNA: TGTGCCAGCAGTTGGCCGGGACAGCCAAACCAAGAGACCCAGTACTTC. Residues: CASSWPGQPNQETQYF.

The rearrangement links TRBV9 to TRBJ1-1; D remains unclear. V was clipped by 2 bases and J by 4 bases, with 9 bases between them. Germline V lookup: CDR1 SGDLS, CDR2 YYNGEE. CDR3 length: 13 amino acids. The DNA for the CDR3 is TGTGCCAGCAGCGTTATGGGATCCACTGAAGCTTTCTTT. Translating it yields CASSVMGSTEAFF.

The V gene is TRBV6-8, the J gene TRBJ2-3, with 7 bases lining up with TRBD1. CDR1 and CDR2 from the germline V gene are MNHGY and SAAAGT. The CDR3 extends over 14 amino acids. Trimming took 8 bases from V and 0 from J; bases not matched to a gene: 5. CDR3 residues: CASAGTASTDTQYF. In nucleotides, the CDR3 is TGTGCCAGCGCCGGGACAGCTAGCACAGATACGCAGTATTTT.

The chain is built from TRBV19 and TRBJ2-7; 9 nucleotides line up with TRBD1. The CDR3 consists of 15 residues. CDR1 and CDR2 from the germline V gene are LNHDA and SQIVND (reference sequence). With V trimmed by 6 bases and J by 0 bases, 6 bases remained unmatched. The CDR3 coding sequence is TGTGCCAGTAGGGCGGGACAGGGAGACTCCTACGAGCAGTACTTC. Encoded protein: CASRAGQGDSYEQYF.

In its sample, this clone ranks as medium-sized. This chain links TRBV6-8 with TRBJ1-2; D uncertain. Germline CDR1 and CDR2: MNHGY and SAAAGT. V was clipped by 2 bases and J by 10 bases, with 20 bases between them. The CDR3 extends over 15 amino acids. Here the CDR3 DNA reads TGTGCCAGCAGTTACACCCCCGGGCCGGGAGGGCTCTACACCTTC. This gives the protein CASSYTPGPGGLYTF.

The sample holds a few counts of this clone. The V and J genes are TRBV6-7 and TRBJ2-2; D is possibly TRBD1 or TRBD2 (5 bases each). TRBV6-7 is annotated as an ORF whose role is uncertain. CDR3 length: 14 amino acids. As DNA, the CDR3 is TGTGCTACGGGGCGGGCCAAGGGGACCGGGGAGCTGTTTTTT. As protein: CATGRAKGTGELFF.

V usage is TRBV4-1 and J usage is TRBJ2-7; D possibly matches TRBD1 or TRBD2 (5 bases each). Germline V gene sequence: CDR1 MGHRA, CDR2 YSYEKL. The CDR3 consists of 18 residues. V lost 4 bases, J lost 2 bases, and 24 bases lay in between. Here the CDR3 reads CASSLASRVGVGAYEQYF. Here the CDR3 DNA reads TGCGCCAGCAGCCTTGCCTCGAGGGTCGGAGTAGGGGCCTACGAGCAGTACTTC.

This clone is medium-sized. The chain joins TRBV11-3 to TRBJ1-3; no definite D call. This CDR3 is 15 amino acids long. Trimming removed 3 bases at V and 0 bases at J, with 9 bases between. Germline V gives CDR1 SGHNT, CDR2 YENEEA. The CDR3 nucleotides read TGTGCCAGCAGCTTGGTACCTGGCTCTGGAAACACCATATATTTT. Translating gives CASSLVPGSGNTIYF.

V is TRBV19 and J is TRBJ2-7, with unresolved D. V lost 3 bases and J lost 6, with 12 bases in between. The CDR3 extends over 13 amino acids. Germline V lookup: CDR1 LNHDA, CDR2 SQIVND (reference sequence). CDR3 nucleotide sequence: TGTGCCAGTAGTATCGACCGGGCCGGCGAGCAGTACTTC. Its translation: CASSIDRAGEQYF.

This clone showed up just a few times. The chain joins TRBV11-3 to TRBJ2-2; TRBD1 matches 11 bases. CDR1 and CDR2 (germline): SGHNT, YENEEA. The V gene end was trimmed by 4 bases and the J gene end by 4 bases; junction bases not matched to a gene: 5. CDR3 size: 16 residues. CDR3 in DNA: TGTGCCAGCAGCTCTGGACAGGGGGCGGTCACCGGGGAGCTGTTTTTT. It encodes CASSSGQGAVTGELFF.

The V call is TRBV29-1, the J call TRBJ2-5; D is ambiguous. CDR1 and CDR2 from the germline V gene are SQVTM and ANQGSEA. With 4 bases removed from V and 0 bases from J, the gap between germline ends came to 6 bases. The CDR3 sequence is 12 residues long. The CDR3 is CSVGRNQETQYF. The DNA for the CDR3 is TGCAGCGTTGGCCGGAACCAAGAGACCCAGTACTTC.